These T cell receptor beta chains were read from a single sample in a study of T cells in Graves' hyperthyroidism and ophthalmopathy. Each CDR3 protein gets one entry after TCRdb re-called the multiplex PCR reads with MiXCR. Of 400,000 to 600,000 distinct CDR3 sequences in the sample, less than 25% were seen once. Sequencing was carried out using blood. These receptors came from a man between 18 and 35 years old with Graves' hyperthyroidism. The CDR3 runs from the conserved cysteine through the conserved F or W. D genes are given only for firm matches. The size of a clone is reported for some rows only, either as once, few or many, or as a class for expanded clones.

TGTGCCAGCAGTTTGGGGCAGGACCAAAGGGCCTACGAGCAGTACTTC | CASSLGQDQRAYEQYF | many | TRBJ2-7 | . | TRBV12-3/TRBV12-4
TGTGCCAGCAAGACCCATAGCGGGGAGTACACAGATACGCAGTATTTT | CASKTHSGEYTDTQYF | . | TRBJ2-3 | TRBD2 | TRBV28
TGTGCCAGCAGCTTCTCCCTTGGGGGGCGTTCCAGCAATCAGCCCCAGCATTTT | CASSFSLGGRSSNQPQHF | . | TRBJ1-5 | . | TRBV7-8
TGTGCCAGCAGTCTCAAAGCGGGGGGAACGAACGAGCAGTACTTC | CASSLKAGGTNEQYF | many | TRBJ2-7 | TRBD2 | TRBV27
TGTGCCACCGCACCCGGGAGCTATGGCTACACCTTC | CATAPGSYGYTF | few | TRBJ1-2 | . | TRBV12-3/TRBV12-4
TGTGCCACCGGGTCAGCAAATCAGCCCCAGCATTTT | CATGSANQPQHF | many | TRBJ1-5 | . | TRBV24-1
TGTGCCAGCAGCTTAGAGAAGGCGCGGGGTATGACTGAAGCTTTCTTT | CASSLEKARGMTEAFF | many | TRBJ1-1 | . | TRBV11-1
TGTGCCAGCAGACTAGCGGGAGGCCCGGATTGGGACACCGGGGAGCTGTTTTTT | CASRLAGGPDWDTGELFF | . | TRBJ2-2 | TRBD2 | TRBV4-2
TGTGCCAGCAGCCCAATAACGTTGGGCTATGGCTACACCTTC | CASSPITLGYGYTF | . | TRBJ1-2 | . | TRBV11-2
TGTGCCAGCAGTCCCATGACCTACAATGAGCAGTTCTTC | CASSPMTYNEQFF | . | TRBJ2-1 | . | TRBV28
TGTGCCAGTAGTGCGCGACAGGGACTAAACACTGAAGCTTTCTTT | CASSARQGLNTEAFF | many | TRBJ1-1 | TRBD1 | TRBV19
TGTGCCAGCAGCGGAACAGGGACTAGCTTCGTTAGCAATCAGCCCCAGCATTTT | CASSGTGTSFVSNQPQHF | many | TRBJ1-5 | . | TRBV6-2/TRBV6-3
TGTGCCAGCAGCCCCGACACGTTCAATCAGCCCCAGCATTTT | CASSPDTFNQPQHF | . | TRBJ1-5 | . | TRBV27
TGTGCCACCAGCAGAGATAACGCTATTAACTATGGCTACACCTTC | CATSRDNAINYGYTF | many | TRBJ1-2 | . | TRBV15
TGTGCCAGCAGTCTAACCCCGGACAACTCCTACGAGCAGTACTTC | CASSLTPDNSYEQYF | many | TRBJ2-7 | . | TRBV12-3/TRBV12-4
TGTGCCACCAGCAGAATATATCAGCCCCAGCATTTT | CATSRIYQPQHF | many | TRBJ1-5 | . | TRBV15
TGCAGTGCCCCCGGCACGGGGTACGAGACTGAAGCTTTCTTT | CSAPGTGYETEAFF | few | TRBJ1-1 | . | TRBV20-1
TGTGCCAGCAGTGAGGACAGGATGGCTTTCTTT | CASSEDRMAFF | many | TRBJ1-1 | TRBD1 | TRBV2
TGTGCCAGCAGTATCCCGCGGGGGATTGAGGAGACCCAGTACTTC | CASSIPRGIEETQYF | . | TRBJ2-5 | TRBD2 | TRBV28
TGTGCCAGCAGGCGGATGGGGGCCGGTGGCTACACCTTC | CASRRMGAGGYTF | many | TRBJ1-2 | . | TRBV5-6
TGCGCCAGCAGCCAAGCGCGGTTGGGAGAGCAGTACTTC | CASSQARLGEQYF | . | TRBJ2-7 | . | TRBV4-1
TGCGCCAGCAGCCAAGATAACACTAACTATGGCTACACCTTC | CASSQDNTNYGYTF | many | TRBJ1-2 | . | TRBV4-1